The rows below give T cell receptor beta chains drawn from one sample of a study of lymphopenia after photon versus proton radiotherapy. Measured with immunoSEQ multiplex PCR; TCRdb has only the in-frame clones, and not every one. The sample includes roughly 150,000 clones, more than 85% of them seen just once. Here the sequenced sample was peripheral blood, taken from a patient treated with photon-based radiotherapy. Receptor source: a man in his forties or fifties with gastric cancer. Each CDR3 is given with its conserved first and last residue. D genes are given only for firm matches. Clone size is not always given. Where it is, it says once, few, many or a class for expanded clones.

j_gene	abundance	v_gene	d_gene	CDR3aa	CDR3nt
TRBJ1-5	-	TRBV6-1	-	CASSDSPPGRTNQPQHF	TGTGCCAGCAGTGATAGCCCCCCGGGACGGACGAATCAGCCCCAGCATTTT
TRBJ2-7	-	TRBV28	TRBD2	CASSFSGSSYEQYF	TGTGCCAGCAGCTTTAGCGGGAGCTCCTACGAGCAGTACTTC
TRBJ2-6	-	TRBV28	TRBD2	CASTKAGASGANVLTF	TGTGCCAGCACCAAGGCGGGAGCCTCTGGGGCCAACGTCCTGACTTTC
TRBJ1-1	-	TRBV28	TRBD1	CASSFSGGMNTEAFF	TGTGCCAGCAGTTTTTCAGGGGGAATGAACACTGAAGCTTTCTTT
TRBJ2-5	-	TRBV11-2	TRBD2	CASSLGASGIGVETQYF	TGTGCCAGCAGCTTAGGGGCTAGCGGGATAGGAGTAGAGACCCAGTACTTC
TRBJ2-1	once	TRBV9	TRBD2	CASSVVAGEGYNEQFF	TGTGCCAGCAGCGTAGTTGCGGGAGAGGGCTACAATGAGCAGTTCTTC
TRBJ1-5	-	TRBV12-5	-	CASGYERHF	TGTGCTAGTGGCTACGAGAGGCATTTT
TRBJ1-2	-	TRBV7-9	-	CASIFSGGLNYGYTF	TGTGCCAGCATCTTTAGCGGGGGGCTTAACTATGGCTACACCTTC
TRBJ2-7	-	TRBV15	TRBD1	CATSSMDRAGYEQYF	TGTGCCACCAGCAGCATGGACAGGGCCGGCTACGAGCAGTACTTC
TRBJ2-3	-	TRBV29-1	-	CSVDAGIDTQYF	TGCAGCGTTGATGCAGGGATAGATACGCAGTATTTT
TRBJ1-5	-	TRBV19	-	CASSTGQGPQPQHF	TGTGCCAGTAGTACCGGTCAAGGGCCTCAGCCCCAGCATTTT
TRBJ1-4	-	TRBV6-1	-	CASSEIREGNEKLFF	TGTGCCAGCAGTGAAATCAGGGAAGGTAATGAAAAACTGTTTTTT
TRBJ2-7	-	TRBV2	-	CASSLLPYEQYF	TGTGCCAGCAGCCTTTTGCCGTACGAGCAGTACTTC
TRBJ2-1	-	TRBV27	TRBD2	CASSLLVPGLAGRNEQFF	TGTGCCAGCAGTTTATTAGTCCCCGGACTAGCGGGAAGGAATGAGCAGTTCTTC
TRBJ1-1	-	TRBV6-4	TRBD1	CASRGQGMVNTEAFF	TGTGCCAGCAGGGGACAGGGAATGGTGAACACTGAAGCTTTCTTT
TRBJ2-1	-	TRBV19	TRBD2	CASRLAGSYNEQFF	TGTGCCAGTAGACTAGCGGGCTCCTACAATGAGCAGTTCTTC